Sequencing of this T cell receptor beta chain was carried out in a study of blood T cell repertoires in COVID-19 (dated by TCRdb to between 2020 and 2021). Regarding the study in general: Samples covering the acute and convalescent phases of COVID-19 were provided by collaborators in the United States, Italy and Spain. Samples were obtained from the ongoing ImmuneRACE study (first 160 participants) and from 1,000 to 1,500 subjects provided by 6 global collaborators. Sample metadata almost always included a de-identified subject ID, COVID-19 status, age in years and sex. A freely available public database, intended as a resource for researchers studying the immune response to SARS-CoV-2, is where the repertoires were released. The material from the prospective study consisted of cDNA or gDNA derived from T cells, B-cell-depleted T cells, or PBMCs. The dataset comprised deeply sampled blood TCRbeta repertoires from subjects exposed to, actively infected with, or recovered from COVID-19. Where available, HLA class I and class II types were obtained from metadata supplied by the sample provider rather than from assay-based typing.

Each collaborating institution followed its own protocols to collect whole blood in K2EDTA tubes. Collaborator samples were shipped for TCRbeta analysis as frozen whole blood, isolated PBMCs, or DNA extracted from either sample type. TCRbeta CDR3 regions were amplified from genomic DNA by means of the immunoSEQ Assay, a bias-controlled multiplex PCR. Regarding the original processing steps: The number of nucleated cells in each sample was estimated by amplification of reference gene primers within the assay. To quantify the absolute abundance of each unique TCRbeta CDR3 rearrangement, sequence reads were collapsed and filtered. For each sample, productive Simpson clonality was calculated as the square root of Simpson's diversity index over productive rearrangements. In its TCRdb copy, this immuneACCESS table keeps in-frame sequences only and misses some clones. Where compared with another copy, unresolved V genes explain less than half of these, and the others have no known cause. Clone size and the V and J calls come from that table; the DNA yielded D and trimming. For this sample the table gives under 300,000 clones, of which around 90% were detected only once. Just under 0.8% of the sample rests with the top ten.

The germline V gene encodes CDR1 SGHTA and CDR2 FQGNSA. V has 5 bases trimmed and J has 7 bases trimmed; junction bases matching no gene number 14. Its CDR3 holds 17 amino acids, cysteine through phenylalanine. This entry keeps only the CDR3 DNA: 51 bases, framed from base 1. The paper as a whole reports these results and caveats: The amount of clinical and demographic metadata varied by source and participant and was provided uncurated.

This clone was seen a few times. Its cognate antigen has yet to be identified. Base qualities are missing; no much larger clone stands one base away. The sequence links TRBV7-2 to TRBJ2-1, with TRBD2 matching 10 junction bases. Specimen: peripheral blood. This TCR came from a woman aged 30 to 39 with acute or convalescent COVID-19. Here the CDR3 is given as CASSLRRASGGRNEQFF. The nucleotide sequence reads TGTGCCAGCAGCCTGCGTAGGGCTAGCGGGGGCAGGAATGAGCAGTTCTTC. With the portions outside the CDR3 filled from the reference TRBV7-2 and TRBJ2-1 genes, the complete variable region becomes GAGVSQSPSNKVTEKGKDVELRCDPISGHTALYWYRQSLGQGLEFLIYFQGNSAPDKSGLPSDRFSAERTGGSVSTLTIQRTQQEDSAVYLCASSLRRASGGRNEQFFGPGTRLTVL.